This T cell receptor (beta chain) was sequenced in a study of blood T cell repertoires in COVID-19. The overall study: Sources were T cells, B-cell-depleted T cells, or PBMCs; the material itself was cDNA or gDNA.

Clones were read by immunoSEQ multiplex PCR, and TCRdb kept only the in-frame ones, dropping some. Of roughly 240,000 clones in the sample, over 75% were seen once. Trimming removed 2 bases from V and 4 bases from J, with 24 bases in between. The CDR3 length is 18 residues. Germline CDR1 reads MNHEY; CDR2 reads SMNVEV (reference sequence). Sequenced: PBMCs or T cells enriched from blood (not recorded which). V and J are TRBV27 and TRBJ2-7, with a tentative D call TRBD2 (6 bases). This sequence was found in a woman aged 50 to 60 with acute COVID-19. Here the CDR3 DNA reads TGTGCCAGCAGTTTAAAAACGCTAGCGTTCCCTTTAACGTACGAGCAGTACTTC. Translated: CASSLKTLAFPLTYEQYF.